Listed below are T cell receptor beta chains from one sample, sequenced in a study of long-term antiretroviral therapy in people with HIV. The assay was immunoSEQ multiplex PCR, and TCRdb's table has in-frame clones only and misses some. This sample has about 25,000 clones, with around 77% found just once. Sample: unsorted PBMCs, taken 2.1 years after starting antiretroviral therapy. These TCRs come from a young man with HIV. Both conserved end residues are trimmed from each CDR3. Fields, in order: V gene, J gene, CDR3 protein.

>TRBV5-1|TRBJ1-4
ASSLTGAGEKLF
>TRBV11-3|TRBJ2-3
ASSLRGVTDTQY
>TRBV13|TRBJ2-2
ASSIRGTGELF
>TRBV7-9|TRBJ2-7
ASSLEFTERPYEQY
>TRBV5-6|TRBJ1-1
ASSFPDRVTEAF
>TRBV28|TRBJ1-1
ASSSTGQNTEAF
>TRBV28|TRBJ1-2
ASSLIGYGYT
>TRBV11-1|TRBJ2-1
ASSLEGRQGELGYNEQF
>TRBV5-4|TRBJ1-1
ASSLGVNTEAF
>TRBV15|TRBJ2-3
ATSRDMDNPPPLTDTQY
>TRBV5-5|TRBJ2-6
ASSLRGSGANVLT
>TRBV11-2|TRBJ2-3
ASSRRGSGSTDTQY
>TRBV6-4|TRBJ1-1
VLRQGGRGQAF
>TRBV19|TRBJ1-5
ASGVLQDLVSQPQH
>TRBV5-4|TRBJ2-5
ASSPGPERETQY
>TRBV11-1|TRBJ1-1
ASSLRFGALGGTEAF
>TRBV5-4|TRBJ1-2
ASSRAGQMNYGYT
>TRBV7-9|TRBJ1-3
ASSATPGGERGNTIY
>TRBV10-1|TRBJ2-7
ASSEVDREEQY
>TRBV6-4|TRBJ2-3
ASSDSPTDTQY
>TRBV11-2|TRBJ2-3
ASSLSLLAGGYDTQY
>TRBV7-9|TRBJ2-3
ASSRGQGRGDTQY
>TRBV11-2|TRBJ2-7
ASSLVRGGEQY
>TRBV9|TRBJ1-1
ASSPRGRSAAF
>TRBV20-1|TRBJ2-3
SAQVGDTQY
>TRBV4-1|TRBJ2-1
ASSQDYEGPDEQF
>TRBV6-5|TRBJ1-2
ASSPGQGGSGYT
>TRBV9|TRBJ2-7
ASSVDGGGFEQY
>TRBV11-2|TRBJ2-1
ASSWGNNEQF
>TRBV4-1|TRBJ2-1
ASGAIWDTYNEQF
>TRBV2|TRBJ1-2
ASKEGGHNYGYT
>TRBV2|TRBJ1-1
ASKKGATEAF
>TRBV4-3|TRBJ1-1
ASSQAGASGAF
>TRBV10-1|TRBJ1-1
ASSDPGTAEAF
>TRBV19|TRBJ1-1
ASSVGDRGTEAF
>TRBV7-9|TRBJ2-3
ASSYMEADTQY
>TRBV19|TRBJ1-6
ASSIVGGANSPLH
>TRBV5-8|TRBJ1-5
ASSLRNQPQH
>TRBV28|TRBJ1-4
ASSTDSLLEKLF
>TRBV7-9|TRBJ2-2
ASSFLSLTGELF
>TRBV11-3|TRBJ2-3
ASSLSFDTQY
>TRBV30|TRBJ1-3
AWSPGNTIY
>TRBV19|TRBJ1-5
ASSRLSSGTYPQPQH
>TRBV28|TRBJ1-5
ASSGQVQPQH
>TRBV14|TRBJ1-1
ASSQTAMNTEAF
>TRBV25-1|TRBJ2-5
ASSEWKGAGETQY
>TRBV5-6|TRBJ1-2
ASSRTPIYGYT